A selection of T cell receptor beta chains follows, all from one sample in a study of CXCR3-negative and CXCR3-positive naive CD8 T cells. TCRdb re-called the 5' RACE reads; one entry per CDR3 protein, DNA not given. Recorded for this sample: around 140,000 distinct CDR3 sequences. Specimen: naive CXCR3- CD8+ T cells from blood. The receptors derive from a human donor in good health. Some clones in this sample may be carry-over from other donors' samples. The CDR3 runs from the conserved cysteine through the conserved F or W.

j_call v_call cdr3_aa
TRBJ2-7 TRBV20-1 CSAPDRGSSYEQYF
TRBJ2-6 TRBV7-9 CASSFKWDGSSGANVLTF
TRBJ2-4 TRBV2 CASSDSGLAKNIQYF
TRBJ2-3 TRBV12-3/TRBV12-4 CASRSGTGIQAQYF
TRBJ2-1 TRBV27 CASSATSHIGGSYNEQFF
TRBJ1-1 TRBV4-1 CASSQVTGMGTEAFF
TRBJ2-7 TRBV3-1 CASSQVGYAYEQYF
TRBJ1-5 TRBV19 CASSIGTSGGNQPQHF
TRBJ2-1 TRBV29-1 CSAPEKLSYNEQFF
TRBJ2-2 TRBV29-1 CSGALAGVTGELFF
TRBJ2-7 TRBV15 CATSRAGQDLSYEQYF
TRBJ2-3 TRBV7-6 CASSLALRAGTGPDTQYF
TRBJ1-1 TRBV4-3 CASSQLGRGNTEAFF
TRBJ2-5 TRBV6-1 CASTLDRGHEEETQYF
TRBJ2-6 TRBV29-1 CSVEDQGPGSGANVLTF
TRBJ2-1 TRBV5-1 CASTWPGDEKFF
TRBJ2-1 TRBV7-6 CASSSETGGIPAFF
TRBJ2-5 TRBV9 CASSVSGGAQETQYF
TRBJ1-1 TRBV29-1 CSVGDGTEAFF
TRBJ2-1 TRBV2 CASRNAESTSGKYNEQFF
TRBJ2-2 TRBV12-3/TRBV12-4 CASSATDNTGELFF
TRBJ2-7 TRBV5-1 CASSPIGDDEQYF
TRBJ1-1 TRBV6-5 CASSYLTGSDTEAFF
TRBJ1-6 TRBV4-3 CASSQESLVGSSYNSPLHF
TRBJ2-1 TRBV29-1 CSVGGRDAYNEQFF
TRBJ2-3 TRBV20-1 CSARDPPSDTQYF
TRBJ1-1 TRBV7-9 CASSSGWEEAFF
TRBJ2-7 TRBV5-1 CASRDLLQGYEQYF
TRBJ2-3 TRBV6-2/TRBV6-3 CASVPGHRTTDTQYF
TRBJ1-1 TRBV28 CASSLMGGEAFF
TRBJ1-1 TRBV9 CASSVYRDRDTEAFF
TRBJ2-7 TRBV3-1 CASSPSGLGGTSYEQYF
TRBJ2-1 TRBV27 CASSSPQGMGDNEQFF
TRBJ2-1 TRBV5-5 CASSLGAVLYNEQFF
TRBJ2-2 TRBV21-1 CASSNFGQGAPTGELFF
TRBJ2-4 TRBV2 CASSDGPKPIQYF
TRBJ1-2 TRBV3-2 CASSQRSRGLVYGYTF
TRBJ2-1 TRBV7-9 CASLAASYNEQFF
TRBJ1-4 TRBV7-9 CASSPRVGEKLFF
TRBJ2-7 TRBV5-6 CASSLGSGTSYEQYF
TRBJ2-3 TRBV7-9 CASSLGRTELSTDTQYF
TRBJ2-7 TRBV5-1 CASSLDGTAYEQYF
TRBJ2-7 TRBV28 CASLGTGLTYEQYF
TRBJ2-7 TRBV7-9 CASSTRLAPYEQYF
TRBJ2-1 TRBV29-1 CSVEGHRSYNEQFF
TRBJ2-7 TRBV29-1 CSVELARGDYEQYF
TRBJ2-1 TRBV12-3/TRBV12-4 CASSLPTGVHNEQFF
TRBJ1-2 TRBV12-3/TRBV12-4 CASSQHARTTNYGYTF
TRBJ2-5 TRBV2 CASSRGTAETQYF
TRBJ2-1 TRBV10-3 CAISVKGPDSYNEQFF
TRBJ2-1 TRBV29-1 CSAPGTSSYNEQFF
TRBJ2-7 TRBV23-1 CASSPRRDLGSYEQYF
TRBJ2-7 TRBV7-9 CASSPSGYEQYF